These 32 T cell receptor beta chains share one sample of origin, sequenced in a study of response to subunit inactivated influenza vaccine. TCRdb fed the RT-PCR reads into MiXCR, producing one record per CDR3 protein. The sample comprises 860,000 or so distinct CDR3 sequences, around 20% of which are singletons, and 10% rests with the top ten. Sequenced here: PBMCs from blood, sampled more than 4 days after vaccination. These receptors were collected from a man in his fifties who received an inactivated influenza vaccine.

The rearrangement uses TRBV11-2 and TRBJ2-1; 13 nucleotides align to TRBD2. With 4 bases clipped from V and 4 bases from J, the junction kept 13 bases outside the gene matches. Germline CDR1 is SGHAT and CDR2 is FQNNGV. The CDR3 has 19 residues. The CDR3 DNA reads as TGTGCCAGCAGCTACAGGACCGGGGGACTAGCGGGGCCATACAATGAGCAGTTCTTC. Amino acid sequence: CASSYRTGGLAGPYNEQFF.

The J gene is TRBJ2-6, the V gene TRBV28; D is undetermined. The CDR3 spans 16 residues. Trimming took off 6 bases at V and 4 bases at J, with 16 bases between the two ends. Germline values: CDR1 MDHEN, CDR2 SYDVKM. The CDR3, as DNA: TGTGCCAGCAGCCCCGCCCCCGGGCACGGGGCCAACGTCCTGACTTTC. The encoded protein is CASSPAPGHGANVLTF.

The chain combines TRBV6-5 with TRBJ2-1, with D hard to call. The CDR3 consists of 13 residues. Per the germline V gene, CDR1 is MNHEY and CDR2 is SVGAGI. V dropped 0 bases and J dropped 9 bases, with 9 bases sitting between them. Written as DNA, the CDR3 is TGTGCCAGCAGTTACTCGCTTCTGACTGAGCAGTTCTTC. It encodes CASSYSLLTEQFF.

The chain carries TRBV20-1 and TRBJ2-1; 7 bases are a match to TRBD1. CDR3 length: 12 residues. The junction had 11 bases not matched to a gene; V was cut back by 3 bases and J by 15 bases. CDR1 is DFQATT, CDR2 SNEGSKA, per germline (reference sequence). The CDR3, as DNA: TGCAGTGCTAGGAACCGGGACAGCGCACGGTTCTTC. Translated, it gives CSARNRDSARFF.

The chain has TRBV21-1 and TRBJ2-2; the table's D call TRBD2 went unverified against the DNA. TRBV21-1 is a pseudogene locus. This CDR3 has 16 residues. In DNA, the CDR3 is TGTGCCAGCAGACACCGACCCATAGCGGGAGGCGGGGAGCTGTTTTTT. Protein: CASRHRPIAGGGELFF.

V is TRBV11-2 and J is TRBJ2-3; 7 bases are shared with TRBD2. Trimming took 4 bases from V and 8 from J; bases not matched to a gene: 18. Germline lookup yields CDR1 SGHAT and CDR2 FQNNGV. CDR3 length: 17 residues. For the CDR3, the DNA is TGTGCCAGCAGCTCCCCGGGGCTAGCGGTGTTAGTGGGTACGCAGTATTTT. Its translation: CASSSPGLAVLVGTQYF.

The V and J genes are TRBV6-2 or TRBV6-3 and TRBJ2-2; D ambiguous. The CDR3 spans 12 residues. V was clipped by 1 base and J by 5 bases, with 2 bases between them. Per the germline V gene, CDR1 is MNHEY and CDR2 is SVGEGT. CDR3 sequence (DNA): TGTGCCAGCAGTTACTTGACCGGGGAGCTGTTTTTT. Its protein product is CASSYLTGELFF.

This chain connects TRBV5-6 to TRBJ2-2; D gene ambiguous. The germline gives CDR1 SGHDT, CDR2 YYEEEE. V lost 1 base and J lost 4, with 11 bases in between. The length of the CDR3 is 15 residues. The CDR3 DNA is TGTGCCAGCAGCTTGATCCGGCCGTCCACCGGGGAGCTGTTTTTT. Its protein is CASSLIRPSTGELFF.

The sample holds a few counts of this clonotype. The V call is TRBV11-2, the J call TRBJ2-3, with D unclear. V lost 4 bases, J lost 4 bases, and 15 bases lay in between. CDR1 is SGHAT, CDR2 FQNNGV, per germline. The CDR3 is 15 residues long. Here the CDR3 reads CASSSQVVWADTQYF. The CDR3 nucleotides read TGTGCCAGCAGCTCCCAGGTCGTGTGGGCAGATACGCAGTATTTT.

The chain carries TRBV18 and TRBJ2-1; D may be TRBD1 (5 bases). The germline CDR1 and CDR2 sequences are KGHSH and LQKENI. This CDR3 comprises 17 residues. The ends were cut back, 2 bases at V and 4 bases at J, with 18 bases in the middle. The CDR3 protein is CASSPIPAGSRYNEQFF. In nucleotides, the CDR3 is TGTGCCAGCTCACCAATCCCGGCAGGGTCTCGGTACAATGAGCAGTTCTTC.

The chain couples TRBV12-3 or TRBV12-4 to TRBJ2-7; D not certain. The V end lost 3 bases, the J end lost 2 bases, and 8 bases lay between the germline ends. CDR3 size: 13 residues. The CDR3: CASSFGTPYEQYF. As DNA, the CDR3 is TGTGCCAGCAGTTTTGGCACCCCCTACGAGCAGTACTTC.

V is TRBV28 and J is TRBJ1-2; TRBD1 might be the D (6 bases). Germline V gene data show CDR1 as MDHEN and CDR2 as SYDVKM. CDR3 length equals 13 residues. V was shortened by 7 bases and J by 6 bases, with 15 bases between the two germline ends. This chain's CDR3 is CASTLGDNDGYTF. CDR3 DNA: TGTGCCAGCACCCTTGGGGACAACGATGGCTACACCTTC.

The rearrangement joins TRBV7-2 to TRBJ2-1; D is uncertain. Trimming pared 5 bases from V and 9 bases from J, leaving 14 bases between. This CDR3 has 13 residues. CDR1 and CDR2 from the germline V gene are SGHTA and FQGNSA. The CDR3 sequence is CASSLGGVVEQFF. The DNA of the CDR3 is TGTGCCAGCAGCCTGGGCGGAGTTGTTGAGCAGTTCTTC.

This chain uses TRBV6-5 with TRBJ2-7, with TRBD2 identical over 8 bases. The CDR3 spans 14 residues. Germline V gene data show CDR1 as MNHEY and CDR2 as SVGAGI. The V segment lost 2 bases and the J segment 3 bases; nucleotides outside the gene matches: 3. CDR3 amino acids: CASSYRREVYEQYF. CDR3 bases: TGTGCCAGCAGTTACCGGCGGGAGGTCTACGAGCAGTACTTC.

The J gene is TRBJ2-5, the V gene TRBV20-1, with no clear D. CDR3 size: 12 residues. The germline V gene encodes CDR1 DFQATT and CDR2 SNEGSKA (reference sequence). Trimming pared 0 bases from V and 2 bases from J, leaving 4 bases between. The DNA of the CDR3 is TGCAGTGCTAGAGAACAGCAAGAGACCCAGTACTTC. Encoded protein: CSAREQQETQYF.

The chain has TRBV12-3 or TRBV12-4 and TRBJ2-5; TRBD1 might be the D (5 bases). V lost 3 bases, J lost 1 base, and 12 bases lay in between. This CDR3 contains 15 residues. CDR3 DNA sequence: TGTGCCAGCAGTTTCCTTGGGGCAGGCCAAGAGACCCAGTACTTC. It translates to CASSFLGAGQETQYF.

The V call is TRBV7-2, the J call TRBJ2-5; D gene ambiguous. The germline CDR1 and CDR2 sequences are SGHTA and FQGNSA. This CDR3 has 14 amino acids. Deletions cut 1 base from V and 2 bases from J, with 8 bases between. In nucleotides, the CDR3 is TGTGCCAGCAGCTTAGTGGTACAGCAAGAGACCCAGTACTTC. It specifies CASSLVVQQETQYF.

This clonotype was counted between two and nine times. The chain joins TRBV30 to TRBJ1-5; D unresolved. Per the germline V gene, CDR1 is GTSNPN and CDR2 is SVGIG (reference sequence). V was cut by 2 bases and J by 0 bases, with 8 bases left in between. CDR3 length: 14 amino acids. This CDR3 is CAWSSELSNQPQHF. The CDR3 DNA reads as TGTGCCTGGAGTTCCGAACTTAGCAATCAGCCCCAGCATTTT.

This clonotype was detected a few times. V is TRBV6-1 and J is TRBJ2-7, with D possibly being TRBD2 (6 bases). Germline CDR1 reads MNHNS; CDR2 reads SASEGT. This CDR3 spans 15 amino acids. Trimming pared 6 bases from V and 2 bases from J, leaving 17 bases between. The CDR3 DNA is TGTGCCAGCAGGTCTCCCGGGACTGCAGCCTACGAGCAGTACTTC. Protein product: CASRSPGTAAYEQYF.

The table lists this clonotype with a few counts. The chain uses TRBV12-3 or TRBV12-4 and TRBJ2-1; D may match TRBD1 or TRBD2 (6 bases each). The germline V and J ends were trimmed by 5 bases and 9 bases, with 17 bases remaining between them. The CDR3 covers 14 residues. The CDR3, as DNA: TGTGCCAGCAGTCCGAGAAAGGAGGGGGGTGAGCAGTTCTTC. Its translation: CASSPRKEGGEQFF.

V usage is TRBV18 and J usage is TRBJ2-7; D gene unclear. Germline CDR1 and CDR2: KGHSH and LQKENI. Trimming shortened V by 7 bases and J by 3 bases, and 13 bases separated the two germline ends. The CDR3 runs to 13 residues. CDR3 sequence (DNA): TGTGCCAGCTTCGGACCCCCTAACTACGAGCAGTACTTC. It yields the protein CASFGPPNYEQYF.

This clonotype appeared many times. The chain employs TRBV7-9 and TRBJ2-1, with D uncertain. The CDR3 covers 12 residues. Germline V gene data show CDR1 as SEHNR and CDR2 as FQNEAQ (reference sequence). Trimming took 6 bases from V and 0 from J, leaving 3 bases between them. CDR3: CASSFSYNEQFF. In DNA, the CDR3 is TGTGCCAGCAGTTTCTCCTACAATGAGCAGTTCTTC. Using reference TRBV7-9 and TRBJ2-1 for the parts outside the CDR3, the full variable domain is DTGVSQNPRHKITKRGQNVTFRCDPISEHNRLYWYRQTLGQGPEFLTYFQNEAQLEKSRLLSDRFSAERPKGSFSTLEIQRTEQGDSAMYLCASSFSYNEQFFGPGTRLTVL.

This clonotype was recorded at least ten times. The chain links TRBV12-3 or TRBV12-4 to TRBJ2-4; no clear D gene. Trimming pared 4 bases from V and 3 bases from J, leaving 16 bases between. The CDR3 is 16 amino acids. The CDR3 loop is CASSSKQELVKNIQYF. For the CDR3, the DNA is TGTGCCAGCAGTTCAAAGCAGGAGTTGGTCAAAAACATTCAGTACTTC.

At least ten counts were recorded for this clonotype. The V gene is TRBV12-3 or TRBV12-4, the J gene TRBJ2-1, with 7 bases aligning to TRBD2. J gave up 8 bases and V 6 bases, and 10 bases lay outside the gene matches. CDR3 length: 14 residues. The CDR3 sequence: CASRGLTDVDEQFF. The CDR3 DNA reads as TGTGCCAGCAGGGGACTAACAGACGTCGATGAGCAGTTCTTC.

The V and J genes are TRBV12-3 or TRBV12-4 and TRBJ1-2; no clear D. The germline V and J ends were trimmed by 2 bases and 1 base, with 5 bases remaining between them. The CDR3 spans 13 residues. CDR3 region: CASSLYSNYGYTF. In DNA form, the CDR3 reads TGTGCCAGCAGTTTATACAGTAACTATGGCTACACCTTC.

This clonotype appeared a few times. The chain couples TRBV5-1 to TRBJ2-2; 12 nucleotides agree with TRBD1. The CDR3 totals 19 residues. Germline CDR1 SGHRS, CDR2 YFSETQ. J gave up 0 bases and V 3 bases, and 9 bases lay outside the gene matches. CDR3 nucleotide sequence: TGCGCCAGCAGCTCGGGACAGGGGGCCCTATTTACGAACACCGGGGAGCTGTTTTTT. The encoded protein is CASSSGQGALFTNTGELFF.

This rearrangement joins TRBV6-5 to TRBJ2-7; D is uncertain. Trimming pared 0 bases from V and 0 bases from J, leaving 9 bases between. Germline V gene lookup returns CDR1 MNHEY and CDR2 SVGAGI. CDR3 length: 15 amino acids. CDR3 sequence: CASSYSQSSSYEQYF. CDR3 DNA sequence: TGTGCCAGCAGTTACTCTCAGTCGAGCTCCTACGAGCAGTACTTC.

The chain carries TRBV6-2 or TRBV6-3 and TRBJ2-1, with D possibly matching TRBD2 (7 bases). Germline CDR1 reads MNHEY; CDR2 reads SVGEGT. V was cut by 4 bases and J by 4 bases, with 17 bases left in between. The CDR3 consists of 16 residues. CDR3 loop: CASSSRRGAVYNEQFF. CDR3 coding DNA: TGTGCCAGCAGTTCCAGACGGGGGGCCGTATACAATGAGCAGTTCTTC.

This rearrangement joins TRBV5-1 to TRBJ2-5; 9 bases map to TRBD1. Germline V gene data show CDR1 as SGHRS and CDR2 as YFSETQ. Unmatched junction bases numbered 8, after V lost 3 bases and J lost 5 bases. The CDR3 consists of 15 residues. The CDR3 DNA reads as TGCGCCAGCAGCTCTGGGACAGGGCAAAGGGAGACCCAGTACTTC. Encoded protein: CASSSGTGQRETQYF.

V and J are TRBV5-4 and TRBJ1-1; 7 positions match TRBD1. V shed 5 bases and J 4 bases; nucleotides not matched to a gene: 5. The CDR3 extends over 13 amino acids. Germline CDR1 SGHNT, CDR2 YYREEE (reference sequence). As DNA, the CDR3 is TGTGCCAGCAGTTCCGACAGGGCCACTGAAGCTTTCTTT. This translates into CASSSDRATEAFF.

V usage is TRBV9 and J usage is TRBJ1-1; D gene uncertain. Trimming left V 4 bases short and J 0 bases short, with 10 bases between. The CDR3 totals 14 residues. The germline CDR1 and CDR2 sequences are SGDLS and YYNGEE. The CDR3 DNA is TGTGCCAGCAGCACCGGACGGCTGAACACTGAAGCTTTCTTT. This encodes CASSTGRLNTEAFF.

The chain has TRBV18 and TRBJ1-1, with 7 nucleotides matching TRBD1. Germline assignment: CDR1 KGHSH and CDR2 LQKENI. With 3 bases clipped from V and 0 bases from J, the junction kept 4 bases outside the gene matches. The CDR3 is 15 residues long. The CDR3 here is CASSPSTGMNTEAFF. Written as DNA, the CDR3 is TGTGCCAGCTCACCCTCGACAGGGATGAACACTGAAGCTTTCTTT.